This T cell receptor beta chain was recovered during a study of spatial heterogeneity in lung cancer. At the level of the study: The average appearance count of each unique TCR and UMI combination in raw reads was more than nine. Study-wide points: In tumors, expanded intratumoral alpha and beta TCR counts tracked mutation counts.

The V and J ends lost 1 base and 8 bases respectively, with 8 bases between them. Germline V gene lookup returns CDR1 LGHNA and CDR2 YSLEER. This CDR3 comprises 13 residues. TCRdb reanalysed the 5' RACE reads using MiXCR and keeps one entry per CDR3 protein. Counted here are approximately 1,600 distinct CDR3 sequences, around 5.3% occurring once; the ten biggest clones make up approximately 8.9%. Indicated time point: sample taken at primary tumor resection. The approximately 69 donors had untreated early-stage non-small cell lung cancer. Whole RNA was taken from tumor, nontumor lung or frozen PBMC; it was then sequenced unsorted. This clonotype is termed large. Antigen specificity is unknown.

The sequence came from a male donor with early-stage non-small cell lung cancer. This specimen was lung tumor tissue, taken at surgery. The rearrangement links TRBV4-3 to TRBJ1-4, with no clear D. The CDR3 loop reads CASSQGLSEKLFF. DNA of the CDR3: TGCGCCAGCAGCCAAGGTCTTTCCGAAAAACTGTTTTTT.